This T cell receptor (beta chain) stems from a study of blood T cell repertoires in COVID-19. Study information: Acute-phase and convalescent COVID-19 samples originated in the United States, Italy and Spain. In each case, the material was cDNA or gDNA derived from T cells, B-cell-depleted T cells, or PBMCs.

Each participant's cohort was designated according to participant-reported clinical history. With 6 bases clipped from V and 2 bases from J, the junction kept 2 bases outside the gene matches. This CDR3 is 15 amino acids long. Germline values: CDR1 MNHEY, CDR2 SMNVEV (reference sequence). As originally analysed: For nucleated cells, counts were estimated from reference gene primer amplification. Repertoires were generated with immunoSEQ multiplex PCR, while TCRdb's copy carries only in-frame clones and drops some. V and J calls and clone size follow that table, whereas D and trimming were derived from the DNA. The sample lists about 220,000 clones, approximately 92% seen once, with about 3.3% in the top ten.

This clonotype was sampled from a young woman in a cohort exposed to, infected with or recovered from COVID-19 (not recorded which). The gene calls are TRBV27 and TRBJ2-1; 12 bases match TRBD2. The specimen sequenced was PBMCs or T cells enriched from blood (not recorded which). The CDR3 loop reads CASSRLAGAYNEQFF. The CDR3 DNA follows: TGTGCCAGCAGCCGACTAGCGGGGGCCTACAATGAGCAGTTCTTC.